This T cell receptor (beta chain) emerged from a study of Graves' ophthalmopathy and Graves' hyperthyroidism. Background on the study: Investigators collected peripheral blood at initial diagnosis, before any treatment was given. Study conclusions and caveats: Blood samples also showed most expanded thyroid clonotypes exceeding 0.001 frequency.

This clonotype was detected a few times. Its antigen is not known. This CDR3 comprises 19 residues. V was clipped by 8 bases and J by 1 base; unmatched bases: 21. Germline-derived CDR1 and CDR2 are MRHNA and SNTAGT. CDR3 regions of TCR beta were amplified from RNA transcripts. Second-round multiplex PCR came after first-round RT-PCR with HTBI primers. Each CDR3 protein gets one entry after TCRdb re-called the multiplex PCR reads with MiXCR. Here the sample spans approximately 160,000 distinct CDR3 sequences, under 45% being singletons. Donors with ophthalmopathy: moderate-to-severe activity, CAS ≥3, NOSPECS ≥4, duration under 3 months. The source of the PBMCs was roughly 10 ml of fresh peripheral blood.

This TCR was recovered from a man in his thirties or forties with Graves' ophthalmopathy. The chain couples TRBV6-4 to TRBJ1-1; 8 bases agree with TRBD1. Sequencing used peripheral blood. The CDR3 DNA sequence: TGTGCCAGCTCTTATGACCCCTTTCAACAGGGGGTGACGAACACTGAAGCTTTCTTT. As protein: CASSYDPFQQGVTNTEAFF.